This TCR beta chain was captured in a study of blood T cell repertoires in COVID-19 (dated by TCRdb to about 2020). About the study as a whole: Samples from collaborators originated in the United States, Italy and Spain and spanned both the acute and convalescent phases of COVID-19. HLA class I and class II types, where available, came from metadata supplied by the sample provider rather than from assay-based typing. A de-identified subject ID, COVID-19 status, age in years and sex were almost always included in the sample metadata. The dataset comprised deeply sampled blood TCRbeta repertoires from subjects exposed to, actively infected with, or recovered from COVID-19. Samples came from the ongoing ImmuneRACE study (first 160 participants) plus 1,254 subjects from 6 global collaborators. The material from the prospective study consisted of cDNA or gDNA derived from T cells, B-cell-depleted T cells, or PBMCs. The repertoires were released in a freely available public database intended as a resource for research on the immune response to SARS-CoV-2.

Whole blood was collected in K2EDTA tubes by collaborating institutions according to the institutions' own protocols. Collaborator samples were shipped for TCRbeta analysis as frozen whole blood, isolated PBMCs, or DNA extracted from either sample type. TCRbeta CDR3 regions were amplified from genomic DNA by means of the immunoSEQ Assay, a bias-controlled multiplex PCR. Per the source publication's procedure: Nucleated cell counts per sample were estimated from amplification of reference gene primers within the assay. Sequence reads were collapsed and filtered to measure the absolute abundance of every unique TCRbeta CDR3 rearrangement. For each sample, productive Simpson clonality was calculated as the square root of Simpson's diversity index across productive rearrangements. TCRdb's version of the immuneACCESS table is confined to in-frame rearrangements and falls short of the full clone set. An unresolved V gene accounts for under half of the shortfall where checked; the remainder is of unknown origin. V and J calls and clone size are as listed in that table; D and trimming were resolved from the DNA. The sample table contains under 250,000 clones; only one count was recorded for 80% to 90% of them. The ten largest clonotypes hold around 13% of the sample.

The study at large found these results: Clinical and demographic metadata were provided uncurated, with the amount varying by source and participant.

As encoded in the germline V gene, CDR1 is SGHTA while CDR2 is FQGNSA. The V end gives up 2 bases and the J end 2 bases, leaving 6 bases in the junction not matched to a gene. The CDR3 measures 15 amino acids from cysteine to phenylalanine. The CDR3 DNA has 45 bases and is translated from base 1. As for this clone: The target of this receptor is not known. Within one base of it there is no much larger clone, and no base qualities were kept.

The rearrangement combines TRBV7-2 with TRBJ2-7; 7 junctional bases match TRBD1. Sequencing input: peripheral blood. The receptor comes from a human donor in a cohort sampled during active COVID-19. This receptor carries the CDR3 CASSLKQGDTYEQYF. The DNA is TGTGCCAGCAGCTTAAAGCAGGGGGATACCTACGAGCAGTACTTC.